Listed below are T cell receptor beta chains from one sample, sequenced in a study of radiotherapy plus CTLA-4 blockade in lung cancer. The method was immunoSEQ multiplex PCR; TCRdb's version includes in-frame clones alone and lacks a portion of them. Of just over 35,000 clones in the sample, 75% to 90% were seen once. The sample here was peripheral blood, taken from a patient treated with radiotherapy plus ipilimumab. These receptors were obtained from a human donor with non-small cell lung cancer who had stable disease on radiotherapy plus ipilimumab. CDR3s leave out the opening cysteine and the closing phenylalanine or tryptophan. The order of the fields is CDR3 length, J gene, V gene, CDR3 protein.

length: 14
J: TRBJ2-1
V: TRBV7-2
CDR3: ASSPLGGSRYNEQF

length: 12
J: TRBJ2-7
V: TRBV27
CDR3: ASSYTVRSYEQY

length: 14
J: TRBJ1-1
V: TRBV5-4
CDR3: ASRKGAGSVNTEAF

length: 14
J: TRBJ2-3
V: TRBV14
CDR3: ASSSRLDLSTDTQY

length: 15
J: TRBJ1-4
V: TRBV4-3
CDR3: ASSQDWLGGPDEKLF

length: 15
J: TRBJ2-2
V: TRBV7-2
CDR3: ASSPPGVGIATGELF

length: 12
J: TRBJ1-2
V: TRBV7-8
CDR3: ASSLEGQDYGYT

length: 10
J: TRBJ1-1
V: TRBV30
CDR3: ACTLNRGEAF

length: 16
J: TRBJ2-7
V: TRBV5-1
CDR3: ASSSYTGMSGSGNEQY

length: 14
J: TRBJ2-7
V: TRBV7-3
CDR3: ASSLTGGSIGLEQY

length: 15
J: TRBJ1-2
V: TRBV28
CDR3: ASSLLGIGGANYGYT

length: 12
J: TRBJ1-3
V: TRBV10-2
CDR3: ASTRGLDGNTIY